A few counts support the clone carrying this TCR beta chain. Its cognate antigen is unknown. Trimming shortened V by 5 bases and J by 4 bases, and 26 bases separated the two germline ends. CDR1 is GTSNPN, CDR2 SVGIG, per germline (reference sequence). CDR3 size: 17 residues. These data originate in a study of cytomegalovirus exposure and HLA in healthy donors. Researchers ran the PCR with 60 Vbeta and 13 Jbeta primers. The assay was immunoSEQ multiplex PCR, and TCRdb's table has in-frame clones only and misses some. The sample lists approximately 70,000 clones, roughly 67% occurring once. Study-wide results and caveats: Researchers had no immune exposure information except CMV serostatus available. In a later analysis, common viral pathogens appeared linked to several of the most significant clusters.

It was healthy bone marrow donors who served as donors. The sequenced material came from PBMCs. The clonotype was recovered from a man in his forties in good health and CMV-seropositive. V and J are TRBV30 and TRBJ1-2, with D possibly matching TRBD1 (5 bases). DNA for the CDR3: TGTGCCTGGGAACACATGTATCCAGGGAAACTAACCTATGGCTACACCTTC. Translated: CAWEHMYPGKLTYGYTF.